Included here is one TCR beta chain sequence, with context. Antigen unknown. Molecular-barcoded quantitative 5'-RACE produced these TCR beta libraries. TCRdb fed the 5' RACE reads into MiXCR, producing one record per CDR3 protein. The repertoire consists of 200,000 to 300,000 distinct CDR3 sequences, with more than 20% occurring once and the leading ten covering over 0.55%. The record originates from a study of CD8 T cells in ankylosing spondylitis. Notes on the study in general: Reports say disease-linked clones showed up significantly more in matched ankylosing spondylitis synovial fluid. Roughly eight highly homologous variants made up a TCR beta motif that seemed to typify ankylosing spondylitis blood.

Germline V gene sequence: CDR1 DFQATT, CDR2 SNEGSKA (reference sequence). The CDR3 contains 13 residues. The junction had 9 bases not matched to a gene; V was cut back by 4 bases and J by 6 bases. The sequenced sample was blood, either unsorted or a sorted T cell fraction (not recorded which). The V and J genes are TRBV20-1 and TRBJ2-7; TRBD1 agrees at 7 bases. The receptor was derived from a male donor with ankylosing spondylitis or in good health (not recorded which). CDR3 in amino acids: CSAKKTGPAEQYF. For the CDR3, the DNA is TGCAGTGCTAAAAAGACAGGGCCGGCCGAGCAGTACTTC.